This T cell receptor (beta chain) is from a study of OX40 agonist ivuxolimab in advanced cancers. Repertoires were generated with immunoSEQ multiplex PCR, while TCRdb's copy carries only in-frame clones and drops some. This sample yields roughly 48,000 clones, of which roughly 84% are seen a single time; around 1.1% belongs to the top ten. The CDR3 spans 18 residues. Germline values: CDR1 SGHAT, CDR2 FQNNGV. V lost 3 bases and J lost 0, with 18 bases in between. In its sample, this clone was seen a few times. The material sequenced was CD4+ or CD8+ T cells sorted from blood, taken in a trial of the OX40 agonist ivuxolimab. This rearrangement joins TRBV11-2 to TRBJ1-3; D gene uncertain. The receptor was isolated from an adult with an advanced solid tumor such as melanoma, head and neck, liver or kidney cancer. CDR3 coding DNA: TGTGCCAGCAGCTTCGGGTTGAGGACCGCTGGCTCTGGAAACACCATATATTTT. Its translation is CASSFGLRTAGSGNTIYF.